This T cell receptor beta chain comes out of a study of blood T cell repertoires in COVID-19 (TCRdb year 2020). As for the study more broadly: Samples from collaborators originated in the United States, Italy and Spain and spanned both the acute and convalescent phases of COVID-19. Subjects who had been exposed to COVID-19, were actively infected with it, or had recovered from it provided the deeply sampled blood TCRbeta repertoires that made up the dataset. The material from the prospective study consisted of cDNA or gDNA derived from T cells, B-cell-depleted T cells, or PBMCs. Samples came from the ongoing ImmuneRACE study (first 160 participants) plus 1,254 subjects from 6 global collaborators. A de-identified subject ID, COVID-19 status, age in years and sex were almost always included in the sample metadata. Where HLA class I and class II types were available, the types were taken from metadata supplied by the sample provider, not from assay-based typing. The repertoires were released in a freely available public database intended as a resource for research on the immune response to SARS-CoV-2.

Overall study results and their limits: The quantity of clinical and demographic metadata differed by source and by participant and was supplied without curation.

In the germline V gene (reference sequence), CDR1 corresponds to MNHNY and CDR2 to SVGAGI. The CDR3, from cysteine to phenylalanine, totals 15 residues. Just CDR3 DNA is preserved here, 45 bases in frame from base 1. Trimming takes 6 bases from V and 1 base from J, and the germline ends sit 15 bases apart. As regards this clone: No antigen is known for it. Base qualities are not at hand, and no much larger clone is one base apart.

TCRbeta CDR3 regions were amplified from genomic DNA by means of the immunoSEQ Assay, a bias-controlled multiplex PCR. In the paper's pipeline: Nucleated cell counts per sample were estimated from amplification of reference gene primers within the assay. To quantify the absolute abundance of each unique TCRbeta CDR3 rearrangement, sequence reads were collapsed and filtered. For each sample, productive Simpson clonality was calculated as the square root of Simpson's diversity index across productive rearrangements. Drawn from immuneACCESS, this table holds only the in-frame rearrangements with V and J called that TCRdb kept. Clones are partly lost; checked studies trace under half to an unresolved V gene and leave the rest unexplained. V and J calls and clone size are copied from that table; D and trimming were computed from the DNA. The sample table holds about 210,000 clones, of which approximately 80% were seen once. Jointly, the top ten make up 10% to 13% of the sample.

In Seattle, one collaborating source enrolled patients while the infection was active and tracked those patients longitudinally over the course of disease. Each collaborating institution followed its own protocols to collect whole blood in K2EDTA tubes. For TCRbeta analysis, collaborator samples were shipped as frozen whole blood, as isolated PBMCs, or as DNA extracted from either sample type. The sequenced sample was peripheral blood. The chain uses TRBV6-6 and TRBJ2-5; TRBD1 might be the D gene, on 5 matching bases. The clonotype originates from an elderly woman with COVID-19, enrolled during active disease. The CDR3 corresponds to CASRAPDRIQETQYF. In nucleotides, the sequence is TGTGCCAGCAGGGCCCCTGACAGAATCCAAGAGACCCAGTACTTC.